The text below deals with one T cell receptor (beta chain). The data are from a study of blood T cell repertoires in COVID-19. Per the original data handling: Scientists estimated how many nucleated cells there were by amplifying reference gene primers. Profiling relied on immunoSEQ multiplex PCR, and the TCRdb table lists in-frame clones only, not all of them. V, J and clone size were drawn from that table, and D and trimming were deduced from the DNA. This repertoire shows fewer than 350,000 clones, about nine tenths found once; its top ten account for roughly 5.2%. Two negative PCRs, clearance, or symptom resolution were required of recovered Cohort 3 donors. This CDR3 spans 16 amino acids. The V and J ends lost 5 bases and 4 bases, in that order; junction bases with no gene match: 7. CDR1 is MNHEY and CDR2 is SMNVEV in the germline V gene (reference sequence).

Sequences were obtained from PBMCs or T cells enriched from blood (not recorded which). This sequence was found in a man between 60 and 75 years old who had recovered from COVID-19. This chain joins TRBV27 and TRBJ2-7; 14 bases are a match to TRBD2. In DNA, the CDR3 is TGTGCCAGCAGTCTCCTAGGGACTAGCGGGGGATACGAGCAGTACTTC. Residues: CASSLLGTSGGYEQYF.